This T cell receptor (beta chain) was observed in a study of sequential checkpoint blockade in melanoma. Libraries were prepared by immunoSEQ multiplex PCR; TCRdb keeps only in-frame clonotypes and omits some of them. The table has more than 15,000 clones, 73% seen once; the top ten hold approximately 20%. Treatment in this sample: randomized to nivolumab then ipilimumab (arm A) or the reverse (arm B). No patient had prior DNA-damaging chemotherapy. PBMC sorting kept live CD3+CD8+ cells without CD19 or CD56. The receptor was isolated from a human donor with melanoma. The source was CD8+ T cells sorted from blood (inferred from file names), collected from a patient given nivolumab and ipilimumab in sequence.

CDR3 bases: TGTGCCAGCAGCGGGGGGGAGGGGGTTCGTGAAGCTTTCTTT. Protein product: CASSGGEGVREAFF. J is TRBJ1-1 and V is TRBV9; the D gene is possibly TRBD1 (6 bases). In germline, CDR1 is SGDLS, CDR2 YYNGEE. V lost 3 bases to trimming and J lost 7 bases, with 16 bases between them. The CDR3 consists of 14 residues.